The rows below give T cell receptor beta chains drawn from one sample of a study of blood T cell repertoires in COVID-19. The table came from immunoSEQ multiplex PCR; TCRdb's copy has only in-frame clones and leaves some out. The sample comprises around 250,000 clones, more than 85% of which are singletons, and 3.5% to 4% rests with the top ten. Sequencing used peripheral blood. Source of these receptors: a man between 18 and 35 years old with active or convalescent COVID-19. The CDR3 runs from the conserved cysteine through the conserved F or W.

v_call	j_call	cdr3_aa
TRBV5-5	TRBJ2-1	CASTSSGESSYNEQFF
TRBV19	TRBJ1-5	CASTGISGSNQPQHF
TRBV12-5	TRBJ2-7	CASGLIPFSYEQYF
TRBV19	TRBJ1-5	CASSLLQGLGTQHF
TRBV19	TRBJ1-2	CASSMVEGAYGYTF
TRBV7-2	TRBJ2-5	CASSSRQGGKETQYF
TRBV29-1	TRBJ2-1	CSVGDSYNEQFF
TRBV12-3/TRBV12-4	TRBJ1-6	CASQDRGNSPLHF
TRBV14	TRBJ1-1	CASSRGPMNTEAFF
TRBV7-9	TRBJ2-6	CASSLNMRAYNSGANVLTF
TRBV12-3/TRBV12-4	TRBJ2-7	CASTTREGGEQYF
TRBV5-1	TRBJ2-7	CASSLGTGFLSEQYF
TRBV29-1	TRBJ2-1	CSVRSTTGGYEQFF
TRBV28	TRBJ2-7	CASSSGQGHHEQYF
TRBV4-1	TRBJ2-7	CASSHTGTLYEQYF
TRBV6-6	TRBJ2-1	CASSSLAGEGYEQFF
TRBV6-1	TRBJ1-2	CASSEVEGRWGCTF
TRBV19	TRBJ2-2	CASSHIPNSRELFF
TRBV10-3	TRBJ2-2	CAISGTSGGELFF
TRBV4-1	TRBJ2-2	CASSPRETGELFF
TRBV11-3	TRBJ1-4	CASSWDRGDEKLFF
TRBV19	TRBJ2-7	CASSASRNYEQYF